This T cell receptor beta chain was found in a study of T cells after yellow fever vaccination. This clonotype was found many times. The germline gives CDR1 SGHRS, CDR2 YFSETQ. Trimming took off 4 bases at V and 4 bases at J, with 8 bases between the two ends. There are 12 residues in the CDR3. Each CDR3 protein gets one entry after TCRdb re-called the 5' RACE reads with MiXCR. The data contain roughly 150,000 distinct CDR3 sequences, roughly 8.2% of them singletons. V gene TRBV5-1 combines with J gene TRBJ1-2; maybe TRBD1 (5 bases). The material sequenced was CD4+ T cells sorted from PBMCs, taken 5 days after the yellow fever booster vaccination. This TCR was recovered from a man in his thirties or forties who received the YFV17D yellow fever vaccine. CDR3 nucleotide sequence: TGCGCCAGCAGCCCGGACACCTATGGCTACACCTTC. Its translation: CASSPDTYGYTF.